Listed below are T cell receptor beta chains from one sample, sequenced in a study of T cells in Graves' hyperthyroidism and ophthalmopathy. MiXCR, run by TCRdb on the multiplex PCR reads, gives a single entry per CDR3 protein. The repertoire has fewer than 650,000 distinct CDR3 sequences, 14% of them found once; the top ten carry roughly 7%. The sample comprised blood. The origin of the receptors is a woman aged 18-29 years with Graves' ophthalmopathy. CDR3s include the opening cysteine and the closing phenylalanine or tryptophan. A D gene is named only where the DNA matches it firmly. Only part of the rows carry a size: once, few, many, or a class if the clone is expanded.

len	v_gene	j_gene	d_gene	abundance	CDR3nt	CDR3aa
14	TRBV20-1	TRBJ1-1	TRBD1	many	TGCAGTCCCAGGGGGGGGCTCGGGCGAACTGAAGCTTTCTTT	CSPRGGLGRTEAFF
16	TRBV6-2/TRBV6-3	TRBJ2-7	TRBD2	NA	TGTGCCACCGGGAGGCCGGGACTAGCGGGAGCCCACGAGCAGTACTTC	CATGRPGLAGAHEQYF
15	TRBV12-3/TRBV12-4	TRBJ2-2	NA	NA	TGTGCCAGCAGTTTAGGGGGGGCGGTAACCGGGGAGCTGTTTTTT	CASSLGGAVTGELFF
11	TRBV6-5	TRBJ1-1	NA	few	TGTGCCAGCAGTTACCGGAATGAAGCTTTCTTT	CASSYRNEAFF
15	TRBV4-3	TRBJ2-2	TRBD1	few	TGCGCCAGCAGTCTCGGGACAGGCCACACCGGGGAGCTGTTTTTT	CASSLGTGHTGELFF
15	TRBV7-2	TRBJ2-5	TRBD1	many	TGTGCCAGCAGCTCCCGGGACAGGGGGCGAGAGACCCAGTACTTC	CASSSRDRGRETQYF
15	TRBV28	TRBJ2-7	NA	many	TGTGCCAGCAGTTCCTTGTCCGACAGCCGATACGAGCAGTACTTC	CASSSLSDSRYEQYF
17	TRBV11-2	TRBJ2-1	TRBD2	NA	TGTGCCAGCAGCCTACTAGCGGAACTCAGCTCCTACAATGAGCAGTTCTTC	CASSLLAELSSYNEQFF
17	TRBV19	TRBJ2-3	NA	few	TGTGCCAGTACCCCAACCGACAGTATACTGATCACAGATACGCAGTATTTT	CASTPTDSILITDTQYF
14	TRBV11-2	TRBJ1-2	NA	few	TGTGCCAGCAGCTTGAACGGGCCTAACTATGGCTACACCTTC	CASSLNGPNYGYTF
15	TRBV29-1	TRBJ2-3	NA	many	TGCAGCTTCCGGGGGTGGGGGAAAGACACAGATACGCAGTATTTT	CSFRGWGKDTDTQYF
14	TRBV10-3	TRBJ2-1	TRBD2	few	TGTGCCATCAGTGGACTAGCGGACTACAATGAGCAGTTCTTC	CAISGLADYNEQFF
18	TRBV19	TRBJ2-6	TRBD1	few	TGTGCCAGTAGCCTTGACAGGGCGCGCACTTCTGGGGCCAACGTCCTGACTTTC	CASSLDRARTSGANVLTF
15	TRBV2	TRBJ2-4	NA	many	TGTGCCAGCAGTGAAAGGTCTCTAGCCAAAAACATTCAGTACTTC	CASSERSLAKNIQYF
13	TRBV2	TRBJ2-5	NA	many	TGTGCCAGCAGTGCGGACAATCGAGAGACCCAGTACTTC	CASSADNRETQYF
13	TRBV7-2	TRBJ2-5	NA	many	TGTGCCAGCCAACTCGTGTTCCAAGAGACCCAGTACTTC	CASQLVFQETQYF
11	TRBV30	TRBJ2-5	TRBD1	many	TGTGCCTGGAGTAGACAGGGTGAGACGTACTTC	CAWSRQGETYF
14	TRBV10-3	TRBJ2-1	TRBD2	many	TGTGCCATCAGAACGGGACTAGCGCGAAATGAGCAGTTCTTC	CAIRTGLARNEQFF
13	TRBV20-1	TRBJ2-7	TRBD2	many	TGCAGTGCTAGACGGGACTATCGGTACGAGCAGTACTTC	CSARRDYRYEQYF
13	TRBV4-3	TRBJ2-7	NA	NA	TGCGCCAGCAGCGGACTTGGAGCGGGTGGGCAGTACTTC	CASSGLGAGGQYF
10	TRBV29-1	TRBJ1-2	NA	many	TGCAGCGTTTTAAAAGGTGGCTACACCTTC	CSVLKGGYTF